This TCR beta chain was identified during a study of OX40 agonist ivuxolimab in advanced cancers. About the research overall: Treatment received earlier with anti-PD-1, anti-PD-L1 or anti-CTLA-4 agents was allowed, and 40% had some. Overall study findings and caveats: Relative to CD4+, CD8+ T cells held more expanded clones on average. By week 6 at 0.1 to 3.0 mg/kg, blood CD4+ and CD8+ T cells had expanded clonally. Relatively little clonal expansion, among the lowest observed, appeared in partial responders at 0.1-3.0 mg/kg.

Only in-frame clones appear in the TCRdb table, and some are missing; sequencing was by immunoSEQ multiplex PCR. This table holds 73,000 or so clones, more than 85% found once. The CDR3 consists of 16 residues. With V trimmed by 7 bases and J by 0 bases, 6 bases remained unmatched. CDR1 and CDR2 (germline): SGHTS, YDEGEE. In the case of this clone: Its antigen remains unidentified.

The sequence was obtained from an adult with an advanced solid tumor such as melanoma, head and neck, liver or kidney cancer. The sample here was CD4+ or CD8+ T cells sorted from blood, taken in a trial of the OX40 agonist ivuxolimab. The rearrangement joins TRBV5-8 to TRBJ2-2; 10 bases agree with TRBD2. The DNA of the CDR3 is TGTGCCAGCGAGGCTAGCGGGGGTCCGAACACCGGGGAGCTGTTTTTT. It specifies CASEASGGPNTGELFF.